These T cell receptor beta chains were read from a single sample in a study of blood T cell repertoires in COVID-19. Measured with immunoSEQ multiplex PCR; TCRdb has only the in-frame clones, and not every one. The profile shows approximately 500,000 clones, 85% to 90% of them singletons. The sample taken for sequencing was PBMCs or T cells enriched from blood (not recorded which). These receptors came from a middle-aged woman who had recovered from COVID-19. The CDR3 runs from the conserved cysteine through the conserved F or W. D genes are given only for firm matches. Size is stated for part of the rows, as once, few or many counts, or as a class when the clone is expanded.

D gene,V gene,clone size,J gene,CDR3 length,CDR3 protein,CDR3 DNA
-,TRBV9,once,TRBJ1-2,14,CASTFAARSYGYTF,TGTGCCAGCACCTTCGCGGCGAGATCCTATGGCTACACCTTC
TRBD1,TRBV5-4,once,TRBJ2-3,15,CASSYGTGRPDTQYF,TGTGCCAGCAGCTACGGGACAGGGAGACCAGATACGCAGTATTTT
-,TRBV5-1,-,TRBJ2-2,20,CASSRPETYQTRDVIGELFF,TGCGCCAGCAGCCGCCCCGAGACATACCAGACTAGGGACGTAATTGGGGAGCTGTTTTTT
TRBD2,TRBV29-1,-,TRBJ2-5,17,CSVVGREYSGRTETQYF,TGCAGCGTTGTAGGAAGGGAGTATAGCGGGAGGACAGAGACCCAGTACTTC
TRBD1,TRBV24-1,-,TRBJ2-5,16,CATSDSGTGLHETQYF,TGTGCCACCAGTGATTCCGGGACAGGGTTGCACGAGACCCAGTACTTC
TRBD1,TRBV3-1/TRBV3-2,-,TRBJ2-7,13,CASSWDSVREQYF,TGTGCCAGCTCGTGGGACAGCGTGCGGGAGCAGTACTTC
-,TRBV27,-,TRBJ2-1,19,CASSLSRGRGDYPYNEQFF,TGTGCCAGCAGTTTATCGCGGGGAAGGGGCGATTATCCCTACAATGAGCAGTTCTTC
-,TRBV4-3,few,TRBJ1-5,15,CASSQARGLNQPQHF,TGCGCCAGCAGCCAGGCCCGGGGTTTAAATCAGCCCCAGCATTTT
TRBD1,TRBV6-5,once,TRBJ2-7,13,CASAGGFPYEQYF,TGTGCCAGCGCAGGGGGATTCCCCTACGAGCAGTACTTC
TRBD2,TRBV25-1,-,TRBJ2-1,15,CASSPTSGSRGEQFF,TGTGCCAGCAGTCCGACTAGCGGGAGTAGAGGTGAGCAGTTCTTC
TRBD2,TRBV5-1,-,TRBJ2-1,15,CASSQRTSGRYEQFF,TGCGCCAGCAGCCAGCGGACTAGCGGGAGGTATGAGCAGTTCTTC
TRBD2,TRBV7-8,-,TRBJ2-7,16,CASSLGLAGGLYEQYF,TGTGCCAGCAGCTTAGGACTAGCGGGAGGCCTCTACGAGCAGTACTTC
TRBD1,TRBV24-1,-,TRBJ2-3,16,CATSDLGDRGTDTQYF,TGTGCCACCAGTGATTTAGGGGACAGAGGCACAGATACGCAGTATTTT
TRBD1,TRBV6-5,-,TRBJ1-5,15,CASSFDRGGGQPQHF,TGTGCCAGCAGCTTCGACAGGGGAGGAGGTCAGCCCCAGCATTTT
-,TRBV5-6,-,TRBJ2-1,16,CASSPREPRPYNEQFF,TGTGCCAGCAGCCCGAGGGAACCTCGCCCCTACAATGAGCAGTTCTTC
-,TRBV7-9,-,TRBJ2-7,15,CASSLGGLRNYEQYF,TGTGCCAGCAGCTTAGGGGGACTCAGAAACTACGAGCAGTACTTC
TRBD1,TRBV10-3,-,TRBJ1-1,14,CAISEYDRGTEAFF,TGTGCCATCAGTGAGTATGACAGGGGAACTGAAGCTTTCTTT
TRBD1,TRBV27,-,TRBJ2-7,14,CASSHGTGLYEQYF,TGTGCCAGCAGCCACGGGACAGGACTCTACGAGCAGTACTTC